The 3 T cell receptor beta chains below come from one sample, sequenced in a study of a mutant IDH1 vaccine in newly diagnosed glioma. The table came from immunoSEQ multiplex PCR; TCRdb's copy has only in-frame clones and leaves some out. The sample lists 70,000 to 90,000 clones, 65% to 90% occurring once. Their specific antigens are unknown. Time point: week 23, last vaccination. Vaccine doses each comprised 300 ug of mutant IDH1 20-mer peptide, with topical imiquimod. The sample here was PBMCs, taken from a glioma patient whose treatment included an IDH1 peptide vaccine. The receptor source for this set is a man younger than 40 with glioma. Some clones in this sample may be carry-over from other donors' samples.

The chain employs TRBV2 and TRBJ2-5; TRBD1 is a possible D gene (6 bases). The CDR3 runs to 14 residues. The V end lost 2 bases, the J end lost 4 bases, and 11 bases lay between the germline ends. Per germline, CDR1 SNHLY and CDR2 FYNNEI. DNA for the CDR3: TGTGCCAGCAGTGAAATACAGGGCGGAGAGACCCAGTACTTC. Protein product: CASSEIQGGETQYF.

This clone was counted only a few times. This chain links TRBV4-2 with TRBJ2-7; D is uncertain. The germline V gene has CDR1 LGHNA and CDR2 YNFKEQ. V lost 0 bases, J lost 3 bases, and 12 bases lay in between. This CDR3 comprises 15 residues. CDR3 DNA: TGTGCCAGCAGCCAAGATTTTGGCGATAGCTACGAGCAGTACTTC. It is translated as CASSQDFGDSYEQYF.

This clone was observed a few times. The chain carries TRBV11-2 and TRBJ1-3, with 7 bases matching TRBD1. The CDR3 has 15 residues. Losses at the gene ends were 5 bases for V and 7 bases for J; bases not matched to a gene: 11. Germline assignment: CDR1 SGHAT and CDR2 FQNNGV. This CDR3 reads CASSQRDRVPNTIYF. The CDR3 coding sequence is TGTGCCAGCAGCCAAAGAGACAGGGTCCCGAACACCATATATTTT.